Listed below are T cell receptor beta chains from one sample, sequenced in a study of spatial heterogeneity in lung cancer. One entry per CDR3 protein, called by TCRdb with MiXCR from the 5' RACE reads. The repertoire includes approximately 44,000 distinct CDR3 sequences, about 10% of them detected once, and around two fifths sits in the top ten. This specimen was PBMCs, taken at surgery. The receptors were sampled from a female donor with early-stage non-small cell lung cancer. CDR3s include the opening cysteine and the closing phenylalanine or tryptophan. Fields, in order: D gene, V gene, J gene, clone size, CDR3 DNA, CDR3 protein. D genes are given only for firm matches. Rows give clone size only sometimes, using once, few, many, or a class for an expanded clone.

D gene: NA
V gene: TRBV21-1
J gene: TRBJ2-2
clone size: NA
CDR3 DNA: TGTGCCAGCAAAAACAGGGGGAACACCGGGGAGCTGTTTTTT
CDR3 protein: CASKNRGNTGELFF

D gene: TRBD2
V gene: TRBV4-3
J gene: TRBJ2-1
clone size: few
CDR3 DNA: TGCGCCAGCAGCAACGGACTAGCGGGGGGAGGTGAGCAGTTCTTC
CDR3 protein: CASSNGLAGGGEQFF

D gene: NA
V gene: TRBV10-3
J gene: TRBJ2-3
clone size: many
CDR3 DNA: TGTGCCATCAGCCAGGGTCTAGGCACAGATACGCAGTATTTT
CDR3 protein: CAISQGLGTDTQYF

D gene: NA
V gene: TRBV7-9
J gene: TRBJ1-3
clone size: NA
CDR3 DNA: TGTGCCAGCAGCTTGTCTGGTACCGGAAACACCATATATTTT
CDR3 protein: CASSLSGTGNTIYF

D gene: NA
V gene: TRBV5-1
J gene: TRBJ1-2
clone size: NA
CDR3 DNA: TGCGCCAGCAGCTTGCTACTTGACACGGCGGGTAGCTACACCTTC
CDR3 protein: CASSLLLDTAGSYTF

D gene: TRBD1
V gene: TRBV29-1
J gene: TRBJ1-1
clone size: NA
CDR3 DNA: TGCAGCGGGACAGGTTTGGACACTGAAGCTTTCTTT
CDR3 protein: CSGTGLDTEAFF

D gene: TRBD2
V gene: TRBV12-3/TRBV12-4
J gene: TRBJ2-1
clone size: NA
CDR3 DNA: TGTGCCAGCAGTTTTAGTACGGGGGGGAACAATGAGCAGTTCTTC
CDR3 protein: CASSFSTGGNNEQFF

D gene: TRBD1
V gene: TRBV18
J gene: TRBJ1-2
clone size: NA
CDR3 DNA: TGTGCCAGCACTCACCTTACCGGGACAGGGGGCCTAGCTAACTATGGCTACACCTTC
CDR3 protein: CASTHLTGTGGLANYGYTF

D gene: NA
V gene: TRBV7-9
J gene: TRBJ1-1
clone size: few
CDR3 DNA: TGTGCCAGCAGCCAAGGGGGTCCTGAAGCTTTCTTT
CDR3 protein: CASSQGGPEAFF

D gene: NA
V gene: TRBV5-1
J gene: TRBJ2-1
clone size: NA
CDR3 DNA: TGCGCCAGCAGCTTACGACAAACGAGCTCCTACAATGAGCAGTTCTTC
CDR3 protein: CASSLRQTSSYNEQFF

D gene: NA
V gene: TRBV20-1
J gene: TRBJ2-4
clone size: NA
CDR3 DNA: TGCAGTGTTCCTGGTAAAAGCATTCAGTACTTC
CDR3 protein: CSVPGKSIQYF

D gene: TRBD2
V gene: TRBV6-2/TRBV6-3
J gene: TRBJ2-1
clone size: few
CDR3 DNA: TGTGCCAGCAGTTATTTTACTAGCGGCGATGAGCAGTTCTTC
CDR3 protein: CASSYFTSGDEQFF

D gene: TRBD2
V gene: TRBV6-2/TRBV6-3
J gene: TRBJ2-3
clone size: once
CDR3 DNA: TGTGCCAGCAGATCTACTAGCGGGGGATTTTATGATACGCAGTATTTT
CDR3 protein: CASRSTSGGFYDTQYF

D gene: TRBD1
V gene: TRBV5-6
J gene: TRBJ2-3
clone size: NA
CDR3 DNA: TGTGCCAGCAGCTGGCTTAAGGGACAGGGTAAAGATACGCAGTATTTT
CDR3 protein: CASSWLKGQGKDTQYF

D gene: TRBD1
V gene: TRBV7-2
J gene: TRBJ1-6
clone size: NA
CDR3 DNA: TGTGCCAGCAGCTTTTCCCCGGTCCACGGGACAGGGGGGTTACCCCTCCACTTT
CDR3 protein: CASSFSPVHGTGGLPLHF

D gene: NA
V gene: TRBV5-5
J gene: TRBJ1-1
clone size: few
CDR3 DNA: TGTGCCAGCAGCCCAGGGACCAATAGAGCTTTCTTT
CDR3 protein: CASSPGTNRAFF

D gene: TRBD1
V gene: TRBV29-1
J gene: TRBJ2-7
clone size: few
CDR3 DNA: TGCAGCGTTGAAGATCAGGACAGGGGCTACGAGCAGTACTTC
CDR3 protein: CSVEDQDRGYEQYF

D gene: NA
V gene: TRBV7-3
J gene: TRBJ2-1
clone size: few
CDR3 DNA: TGTGCCAGCAGCCCCGGACTGACACACAATGAGCAGTTCTTC
CDR3 protein: CASSPGLTHNEQFF

D gene: NA
V gene: TRBV7-2
J gene: TRBJ1-1
clone size: many
CDR3 DNA: TGTGCCAGCAGCCCAACAAAGGGGTTGACTGAAGCTTTCTTT
CDR3 protein: CASSPTKGLTEAFF

D gene: TRBD2
V gene: TRBV7-8
J gene: TRBJ2-3
clone size: NA
CDR3 DNA: TGTGCCAGCAGCTCAACCGGGACTACCACAGATACGCAGTATTTT
CDR3 protein: CASSSTGTTTDTQYF

D gene: NA
V gene: TRBV12-3/TRBV12-4
J gene: TRBJ1-1
clone size: few
CDR3 DNA: TGTGCCAGCAGTCACAGGGACCAGAACACTGAAGCTTTCTTT
CDR3 protein: CASSHRDQNTEAFF

D gene: NA
V gene: TRBV29-1
J gene: TRBJ1-1
clone size: few
CDR3 DNA: TGCAGCGTTCGTCCCTACTTGGGCACTGAAGCTTTCTTT
CDR3 protein: CSVRPYLGTEAFF

D gene: NA
V gene: TRBV9
J gene: TRBJ1-6
clone size: many
CDR3 DNA: TGTGCCAGCAGCCCCAGGACGGGTCTGACCTCCTATAATTCACCCCTCCACTTT
CDR3 protein: CASSPRTGLTSYNSPLHF

D gene: NA
V gene: TRBV6-5
J gene: TRBJ1-3
clone size: many
CDR3 DNA: TGTGCCAGCAGTTACGGGAGTTCTGGAAACACCATATATTTT
CDR3 protein: CASSYGSSGNTIYF

D gene: TRBD1
V gene: TRBV2
J gene: TRBJ1-1
clone size: NA
CDR3 DNA: TGTGCCAGCAGCGACAGGGAGAACACTGAAGCTTTCTTT
CDR3 protein: CASSDRENTEAFF

D gene: TRBD2
V gene: TRBV7-2
J gene: TRBJ2-1
clone size: NA
CDR3 DNA: TGTGCCAGCAGAAACCTAGCGGGGGGATCCGGGGCGCAGTTCTTC
CDR3 protein: CASRNLAGGSGAQFF

D gene: NA
V gene: TRBV6-5
J gene: TRBJ2-6
clone size: NA
CDR3 DNA: TGTGCCAGCAGCCACGGGGGCTCTGGGGCCAACGTCCTGACTTTC
CDR3 protein: CASSHGGSGANVLTF

D gene: TRBD2
V gene: TRBV3-1
J gene: TRBJ2-7
clone size: few
CDR3 DNA: TGTGCCAGCAGCCTTGGACTAGCGGCCCACGAGCAGTACTTC
CDR3 protein: CASSLGLAAHEQYF

D gene: NA
V gene: TRBV7-9
J gene: TRBJ1-1
clone size: NA
CDR3 DNA: TGTGCCAGCAGCTTCGAGGCAAACACTGAAGCTTTCTTT
CDR3 protein: CASSFEANTEAFF

D gene: NA
V gene: TRBV6-5
J gene: TRBJ2-1
clone size: NA
CDR3 DNA: TGTGCCAGCAGAGGCGGGACATATGAGCAGTTCTTC
CDR3 protein: CASRGGTYEQFF

D gene: TRBD2
V gene: TRBV20-1
J gene: TRBJ2-1
clone size: NA
CDR3 DNA: TGCAGTGCTAGGGGACTAGCGGACTCCTACAATGAGCAGTTCTTC
CDR3 protein: CSARGLADSYNEQFF

D gene: NA
V gene: TRBV6-2/TRBV6-3
J gene: TRBJ1-4
clone size: few
CDR3 DNA: TGTGCCAGCAGTTACTCCTCCTCGTACCTGTTTTTT
CDR3 protein: CASSYSSSYLFF

D gene: NA
V gene: TRBV4-3
J gene: TRBJ2-3
clone size: few
CDR3 DNA: TGCGCCAGCAGCCTTGCTCCCCAGCTCGGGGGAAGCACAGATACGCAGTATTTT
CDR3 protein: CASSLAPQLGGSTDTQYF

D gene: NA
V gene: TRBV11-2
J gene: TRBJ1-1
clone size: NA
CDR3 DNA: TGTGCCAGCAGCCCAGAGGGACAATCCATGAACACTGAAGCTTTCTTT
CDR3 protein: CASSPEGQSMNTEAFF

D gene: TRBD1
V gene: TRBV28
J gene: TRBJ2-2
clone size: few
CDR3 DNA: TGTGCCAGCAGTTTGACAGGGGCCCCGCCGAACACCGGGGAGCTGTTTTTT
CDR3 protein: CASSLTGAPPNTGELFF

D gene: NA
V gene: TRBV27
J gene: TRBJ2-3
clone size: NA
CDR3 DNA: TGTGCCAGCAGTTTAAGAGCGCACACAGATACGCAGTATTTT
CDR3 protein: CASSLRAHTDTQYF

D gene: NA
V gene: TRBV5-1
J gene: TRBJ2-5
clone size: many
CDR3 DNA: TGCGCCAGCAGCTTCGCCGGGGACCAAGAGACCCAGTACTTC
CDR3 protein: CASSFAGDQETQYF

D gene: NA
V gene: TRBV20-1
J gene: TRBJ1-4
clone size: few
CDR3 DNA: TGCAGTGCTCAGGACGGGGGGCGAGAAAAACTGTTTTTT
CDR3 protein: CSAQDGGREKLFF

D gene: TRBD1
V gene: TRBV12-3/TRBV12-4
J gene: TRBJ2-3
clone size: NA
CDR3 DNA: TGTGCCAGCAGTTACAGGGGTACGGCAGATACGCAGTATTTT
CDR3 protein: CASSYRGTADTQYF

D gene: TRBD1
V gene: TRBV23-1
J gene: TRBJ2-2
clone size: NA
CDR3 DNA: TGCGCCAGCAGTCGGGGACAGGGGAGAACCGGGGAGCTGTTTTTT
CDR3 protein: CASSRGQGRTGELFF

D gene: NA
V gene: TRBV5-1
J gene: TRBJ1-3
clone size: many
CDR3 DNA: TGCGCCAGCAGCTTGCTCTCCCCTGGAAACACCATATATTTT
CDR3 protein: CASSLLSPGNTIYF

D gene: NA
V gene: TRBV7-3
J gene: TRBJ1-1
clone size: many
CDR3 DNA: TGTGCCAGCAGCTTAACCGGCGGCTCTGAAGCTTTCTTT
CDR3 protein: CASSLTGGSEAFF

D gene: NA
V gene: TRBV6-1
J gene: TRBJ1-1
clone size: NA
CDR3 DNA: TGTGCCAGCAGTGGGACCCAGGGTACGACTGAAGCTTTCTTT
CDR3 protein: CASSGTQGTTEAFF

D gene: TRBD2
V gene: TRBV7-2
J gene: TRBJ2-3
clone size: NA
CDR3 DNA: TGTGCCAGCAGCTTAGAGGCCAGCGGGGGCCCTAGCACAGATACGCAGTATTTT
CDR3 protein: CASSLEASGGPSTDTQYF

D gene: TRBD2
V gene: TRBV28
J gene: TRBJ2-7
clone size: NA
CDR3 DNA: TGTGCCAGCAGTTCTCAGGGAGGGAAGGACGAGCAGTACTTC
CDR3 protein: CASSSQGGKDEQYF

D gene: NA
V gene: TRBV29-1
J gene: TRBJ1-2
clone size: NA
CDR3 DNA: TGCAGCGTTCAGGGAAACTATGGCTACACCTTC
CDR3 protein: CSVQGNYGYTF

D gene: TRBD1
V gene: TRBV12-5
J gene: TRBJ1-5
clone size: many
CDR3 DNA: TGTGCTAGTGCGCCGGGACAGGCGGAATGGGACAATCAGCCCCAGCATTTT
CDR3 protein: CASAPGQAEWDNQPQHF

D gene: NA
V gene: TRBV6-2/TRBV6-3
J gene: TRBJ1-2
clone size: few
CDR3 DNA: TGTGCCAGCAGTAACGCCGGGGGCAGCTATGGCTACACCTTC
CDR3 protein: CASSNAGGSYGYTF

D gene: NA
V gene: TRBV25-1
J gene: TRBJ2-5
clone size: few
CDR3 DNA: TGTGCCAGCAGTGATAACAGGAGGGCTGGAGAGACCCAGTACTTC
CDR3 protein: CASSDNRRAGETQYF

D gene: NA
V gene: TRBV4-3
J gene: TRBJ1-6
clone size: many
CDR3 DNA: TGCGCCAGCAGCCAAGACGGGCAGGCCAATTCACCCCTCCACTTT
CDR3 protein: CASSQDGQANSPLHF

D gene: NA
V gene: TRBV6-6
J gene: TRBJ2-3
clone size: many
CDR3 DNA: TGTGCCAGCAGTTACTCGAAAGCGGCGGGGTTCACAGATACGCAGTATTTT
CDR3 protein: CASSYSKAAGFTDTQYF

D gene: TRBD1
V gene: TRBV20-1
J gene: TRBJ1-1
clone size: NA
CDR3 DNA: TGCAGTGCTAGAGGTGGACAGGGGAACACTGAAGCTTTCTTT
CDR3 protein: CSARGGQGNTEAFF

D gene: TRBD1
V gene: TRBV18
J gene: TRBJ1-1
clone size: few
CDR3 DNA: TGTGCCAGCTCAGTGACAGGGGACAACACTGAAGCTTTCTTT
CDR3 protein: CASSVTGDNTEAFF